This T cell receptor beta chain was sequenced for a study of early stage breast cancer tumors (TCRdb year 2017). Concerning the study at large: Of the approximately 15 invasive breast tumors, eleven to twelve were found to be estrogen receptor-positive, progesterone receptor-positive and HER2-negative. The average read coverage per sample was roughly 10-fold. The samples as a whole yielded under 3,500,000 detected templates, corresponding to about 1 million unique clonotypes. Of the roughly 12 ER+/PR+/HER2- tumors, eight were classified as invasive ductal carcinomas and four as invasive lobular carcinomas. The full study reports these points: The small cohort size prevented analysis by tumor subtype. Bulk genomic DNA sequencing of unsorted cells missed chain pairing and functional markers such as CD4, CD8 and FOXP3. Approximately 2.5-fold higher T cell density and higher clonality were observed in tumors than in adjacent normal breast tissue. Repertoires from blood and normal breast were more alike than repertoires from blood and tumor, and in about 90% of the 16 patients, comparing each tissue with blood separated tumor from normal. Enriched TCRB sequences shared across patients were found to be mostly commonly generated sequences that were unlikely to play an important role in the tumor microenvironment.

Each sample was amplified as two independent genomic DNA replicates: around 0.47 ug for blood and around 1.4 ug for tumor or normal breast. Following the manufacturer's instructions, the ImmunoSeq Intro kit was used to carry out TCRB sequencing on genomic DNA. The multiplex PCR ran for 30 to 35 cycles using proprietary primers and spike-in control sequences for absolute quantification. Single-end 150-bp reads were used to sequence an 87-bp fragment spanning the CDR3 and the flanking V and J genes. Each lane of an Illumina MiSeq using version 3.0 chemistry carried seven multiplexed samples, with two replicates per sample. For the original study's pipeline: The vendor's proprietary pipeline processed the raw data and merged both replicates into a single result for each sample. Clonotypes were defined as productive rearrangements sharing the V-gene family, CDR3 amino acid sequence and J-gene segment. To compute clonality, the normalized Shannon entropy (Pielou evenness) of TCRB abundances was subtracted from 1. To estimate T cell density, the total number of templates was divided by the number of input cells, which was inferred from the amount of DNA input. Recon, run with its default parameters, was used to estimate overall repertoire diversity and clonality. Clonotypes with over 0.1% abundance in tumor and at least 32-fold higher abundance in tumor than in normal breast were defined as tumor-enriched. Entries here come from immuneACCESS through TCRdb and include only in-frame sequences with V and J called. Some clones fail to appear in such tables; in the studies checked, an unresolved V gene covers under half of the shortfall, and the cause of the remainder is unknown. V, J and clone size derive from that table, while D and trimming were established from the DNA sequence. Counted in this sample were around 11,000 clones; around 80% of them appeared once. Approximately 13% of the sample is in the top ten clones.

Dicing about 17-50 mg of tumor tissue typically gave a DNA yield of more than 3 ug. The study profiled bulk TCR beta-chain repertoires in matched peripheral blood, tumor and adjacent normal breast tissue taken from around 15 patients with early-stage breast cancer. Once resection was done, tumor tissue identified by eye was cut out and put into prechilled RNAlater. Tumor tissue (about 18-50 mg) was diced and then homogenized with a TissueLyser II in RLTplus buffer containing beta-mercaptoethanol and antifoaming agent. The Qiagen AllPrep DNA/RNA Mini kit was used for genomic DNA extraction. As regards this clone: The specificity of this receptor is unknown. Base-call qualities are not available, and no considerably larger clone is one nucleotide away.

V and J are truncated by 4 bases and 7 bases respectively, leaving an intervening sequence of 19 bases. CDR1 and CDR2 (MGHRA, YSYEKL) derive from the germline V gene. Including cysteine and phenylalanine, the CDR3 has 16 amino acids. This entry keeps only the CDR3 DNA: 48 bases, framed from base 1. The sequence links TRBV4-1 to TRBJ1-4; the D gene remains uncertain. The sequence came from an older person with breast cancer. The sample was breast tumor tissue. For the CDR3, the sequence is CASSPGEGSSFEKLFF. The DNA is as follows: TGCGCCAGCAGCCCGGGAGAAGGGAGTTCATTTGAAAAACTGTTTTTT.